The source of this T cell receptor (beta chain) is a study of shared clonotypes between healthy human individuals. In the study overall: The cohort had a couple of women and a few men, ages 18 to 49.

Measured with immunoSEQ multiplex PCR; TCRdb has only the in-frame clones, and not every one. The profile shows some 1.5 million clones, about 98% of them singletons. The origin of this receptor is a man between 25 and 39 years old in good health. Sequences were obtained from naive CD4+ T cells sorted from blood. The subset is: CD45RA+ positively selected.

CDR3 loop: CASSGDRVDTQYF. DNA for the CDR3: TGTGCCAGCAGCGGGGACAGGGTAGATACGCAGTATTTT. The chain joins TRBV9 to TRBJ2-3, with 9 bases identical to TRBD1. Losses at the gene ends were 3 bases for V and 5 bases for J; bases not matched to a gene: 1. The CDR3 extends over 13 amino acids. Germline values: CDR1 SGDLS, CDR2 YYNGEE. The full variable domain, in which reference TRBV9 and TRBJ2-3 provide the parts outside the CDR3, is DSGVTQTPKHLITATGQRVTLRCSPRSGDLSVYWYQQSLDQGLQFLIQYYNGEERAKGNILERFSAQQFPDLHSELNLSSLELGDSALYFCASSGDRVDTQYFGPGTRLTVL.